Given below is one T cell receptor (beta chain) in context. Its specificity is not known. The TCR beta libraries were generated through quantitative 5'-RACE incorporating molecular barcodes. One entry per CDR3 protein results from TCRdb running MiXCR on the 5' RACE reads. In the table there are about 400,000 distinct CDR3 sequences, 20% of which are singletons. The CDR3 covers 16 residues. V shed 4 bases and J 3 bases; nucleotides not matched to a gene: 10. Germline values: CDR1 MDHEN, CDR2 SYDVKM. This sample was included in a study of CD8 T cells in ankylosing spondylitis. General study findings and limits: For ankylosing spondylitis blood, a TCR beta motif of several highly homologous variants appeared characteristic.

The rearrangement links TRBV28 to TRBJ2-7, with 9 bases aligning to TRBD1. Sample: blood, either unsorted or a sorted T cell fraction (not recorded which). This sequence originates from a male donor with ankylosing spondylitis or in good health (not recorded which). The CDR3 DNA follows: TGTGCCAGCAGTTCGAAACAGGGGGCTGAGGTCTACGAGCAGTACTTC. Translating gives CASSSKQGAEVYEQYF.